The 26 T cell receptor beta chains below come from one sample, sequenced in a study of CD8+ T cells in alopecia areata. RNA extraction and reverse transcription yielded cDNA as sequencing template. Sequenced by immunoSEQ multiplex PCR; TCRdb stores in-frame clones only, minus some. The table includes a few hundred thousand clones, roughly two thirds detected once. The source material was CD4+ T cells sorted from blood, sampled at week 0. These TCRs come from a human donor with alopecia areata.

This rearrangement joins TRBV2 to TRBJ2-3; TRBD2 matches 13 bases. CDR1 is SNHLY and CDR2 is FYNNEI in the germline V gene. After removal of 3 bases from V and 4 bases from J, the junction contained 1 base not matched to a gene. The CDR3 runs to 15 residues. CDR3 coding DNA: TGTGCCAGCAGTGATACTAGCGGGGGGGCAGATACGCAGTATTTT. Translation: CASSDTSGGADTQYF.

This rearrangement joins TRBV6-5 to TRBJ2-7; D not resolved. The CDR3 is 13 amino acids. Trimming took off 6 bases at V and 0 bases at J, with 9 bases between the two ends. In germline, CDR1 is MNHEY, CDR2 SVGAGI. The CDR3 spells CASRRAGSYEQYF. Written as DNA, the CDR3 is TGTGCCAGCAGACGGGCCGGCTCCTACGAGCAGTACTTC.

This chain connects TRBV11-2 to TRBJ2-5, with 9 bases lining up with TRBD1. V shed 1 base and J 4 bases; nucleotides not matched to a gene: 7. The germline V gene encodes CDR1 SGHAT and CDR2 FQNNGV. There are 16 residues in the CDR3. CDR3 bases: TGTGCCAGCAGCTTAGCGGGACAGGGCCTCCGAGAGACCCAGTACTTC. It encodes CASSLAGQGLRETQYF. The complete variable domain, with remaining parts taken from reference TRBV11-2 and TRBJ2-5, reads EAGVAQSPRYKIIEKRQSVAFWCNPISGHATLYWYQQILGQGPKLLIQFQNNGVVDDSQLPKDRFSAERLKGVDSTLKIQPAKLEDSAVYLCASSLAGQGLRETQYFGPGTRLLVL.

This clone came up a few times. This rearrangement joins TRBV5-1 to TRBJ2-1; no reliable D call. Germline-derived CDR1 and CDR2 are SGHRS and YFSETQ. The CDR3 has 14 residues. Trimming stripped 1 base from V and 0 bases from J, with 5 bases between. The chain's CDR3 is CASSLSGSYNEQFF. The CDR3 nucleotides read TGCGCCAGCAGCTTGTCGGGCTCCTACAATGAGCAGTTCTTC.

The chain joins TRBV29-1 to TRBJ2-5; D might be TRBD2 (5 bases). This CDR3 region has 11 residues. The germline V and J ends were trimmed by 4 bases and 7 bases, with 10 bases remaining between them. Germline V CDR1 and CDR2: SQVTM, ANQGSEA. CDR3 region: CSVGGEGTQYF. The CDR3, as DNA: TGCAGCGTTGGAGGTGAGGGGACCCAGTACTTC.

The chain has TRBV12-5 and TRBJ2-1; D may be TRBD1 (6 bases). Germline V gene sequence: CDR1 LGHNT, CDR2 FRNRAP. The CDR3 consists of 15 residues. V lost 5 bases and J 4 bases, leaving 15 bases between the germline ends. The CDR3 nucleotides read TGTGCTAGTGGTACCGGGACATCCGTATACAATGAGCAGTTCTTC. Protein product: CASGTGTSVYNEQFF. Full variable domain (missing parts from reference TRBV12-5 and TRBJ2-1): DARVTQTPRHKVTEMGQEVTMRCQPILGHNTVFWYRQTMMQGLELLAYFRNRAPLDDSGMPKDRFSAEMPDATLATLKIQPSEPRDSAVYFCASGTGTSVYNEQFFGPGTRLTVL.

The chain joins TRBV29-1 to TRBJ2-2, with 7 bases identical to TRBD1. The germline V gene has CDR1 SQVTM and CDR2 ANQGSEA. The length of the CDR3 is 16 residues. The J segment lost 0 bases and the V segment lost 0 bases, leaving 4 bases of the junction unmatched. CDR3 in amino acids: CSVEEADRANTGELFF. The CDR3 nucleotides are TGCAGCGTTGAAGAGGCCGACAGGGCGAACACCGGGGAGCTGTTTTTT.

Points on this clone: Within the sample, other DNA sequences also encode this same CDR3. V usage is TRBV30 and J usage is TRBJ1-5; perhaps TRBD1 as D (5 bases). V was pared by 2 bases and J by 4 bases, with 9 bases between. The CDR3 is made up of 13 amino acids. CDR1 GTSNPN and CDR2 SVGIG come from the germline V gene (reference sequence). As DNA, the CDR3 is TGTGCCTGGAGTCTGAGGGGAAATCAGCCCCAGCATTTT. Its translation is CAWSLRGNQPQHF.

V and J are TRBV7-2 and TRBJ1-5; TRBD1 might be the D (6 bases). V was cut by 5 bases and J by 3 bases, with 11 bases left in between. CDR1 and CDR2 from the germline V gene are SGHTA and FQGNSA. The CDR3 is 14 amino acids. This chain's CDR3 is CASSPDSTNQPQHF. CDR3 bases: TGTGCCAGCAGCCCGGACAGCACCAATCAGCCCCAGCATTTT.

The sample holds a few counts of this clone. The chain links TRBV4-2 to TRBJ1-4; D not certain. The ends were cut back, 0 bases at V and 6 bases at J, with 8 bases in the middle. The germline V gene encodes CDR1 LGHNA and CDR2 YNFKEQ. The CDR3 is 14 amino acids. CDR3 in amino acids: CASSQDGRDEKLFF. CDR3 nucleotide sequence: TGTGCCAGCAGCCAAGATGGAAGAGATGAAAAACTGTTTTTT.

V and J are TRBV29-1 and TRBJ2-7; TRBD2 matches 7 bases. The CDR3 length is 14 residues. V trimming: 0 bases; J trimming: 4 bases; junction bases outside the gene matches: 6. The germline V gene has CDR1 SQVTM and CDR2 ANQGSEA. Written as DNA, the CDR3 is TGCAGCGTTGAAGATCGGGGGGACGGGTACGAGCAGTACTTC. It is translated as CSVEDRGDGYEQYF.

The rearrangement links TRBV7-2 to TRBJ2-4; D ambiguous. There are 12 residues in the CDR3. Germline V gene lookup returns CDR1 SGHTA and CDR2 FQGNSA. V lost 5 bases and J lost 13, with 15 bases in between. The CDR3: CASSLDGTSQYF. The CDR3 DNA reads as TGTGCCAGCAGCCTAGATGGTACATCGCAGTACTTC.

This chain uses TRBV18 with TRBJ2-1; D perhaps matches TRBD1 (5 bases). Per germline, CDR1 KGHSH and CDR2 LQKENI. V dropped 6 bases and J dropped 7 bases, with 16 bases sitting between them. CDR3 length: 14 amino acids. CDR3 in amino acids: CASSPGPGRNEQFF. CDR3 coding DNA: TGTGCCAGCTCGCCAGGGCCAGGGCGGAATGAGCAGTTCTTC.

The chain links TRBV5-1 to TRBJ2-1; 7 bases map to TRBD2. The CDR3 has 13 residues. Germline V gene sequence: CDR1 SGHRS, CDR2 YFSETQ. J lost 9 bases, V lost 4 bases, and 7 bases had no gene match. The CDR3 DNA is TGCGCCAGCAGCGACGGACTAGTGGGTGAGCAGTTCTTC. Translating gives CASSDGLVGEQFF.

This chain links TRBV5-1 with TRBJ1-1, with D possibly TRBD1 on 6 matching bases. The CDR3 totals 14 residues. The ends were cut back, 4 bases at V and 6 bases at J, with 16 bases in the middle. Germline CDR1 reads SGHRS; CDR2 reads YFSETQ. The CDR3 spells CASSIVGTHAEAFF. In DNA form, the CDR3 reads TGCGCCAGCAGCATTGTCGGGACACACGCTGAAGCTTTCTTT.

The V call is TRBV29-1, the J call TRBJ2-5, with a possible D match to TRBD2 (6 bases). The CDR3 is 12 residues long. Germline CDR1 reads SQVTM; CDR2 reads ANQGSEA. The germline V and J ends were trimmed by 2 bases and 5 bases, with 9 bases remaining between them. DNA for the CDR3: TGCAGCGTTGAATCGGGAGAGGAGACCCAGTACTTC. Translation gives CSVESGEETQYF.

This chain links TRBV30 with TRBJ2-1; the match to TRBD1 covers 12 bases. The junction had 5 bases not matched to a gene; V was cut back by 2 bases and J by 9 bases. Germline V gene sequence: CDR1 GTSNPN, CDR2 SVGIG (reference sequence). CDR3 length equals 14 residues. CDR3 region: CAWSLGTGGFEQFF. The CDR3 bases are TGTGCCTGGAGTCTAGGGACAGGGGGCTTTGAGCAGTTCTTC.

The chain joins TRBV9 to TRBJ1-1, with D perhaps matching TRBD1 (6 bases). CDR1 SGDLS and CDR2 YYNGEE come from the germline V gene. V was cut by 3 bases and J by 3 bases, with 18 bases left in between. The length of the CDR3 is 16 residues. The CDR3 sequence is CASSAWRGDDHTEAFF. The CDR3 DNA sequence: TGTGCCAGCAGCGCTTGGAGGGGGGATGATCACACTGAAGCTTTCTTT.

V usage is TRBV19 and J usage is TRBJ1-1, with 7 bases matching TRBD1. V shed 5 bases, J shed 13 bases, and the junction held 10 bases outside the gene matches. Per germline, CDR1 LNHDA and CDR2 SQIVND (reference sequence). CDR3 length: 12 residues. CDR3 residues: CASSSTGQTVFF. Here the CDR3 DNA reads TGTGCCAGTAGTTCGACGGGACAGACGGTTTTCTTT.

CDR3 in amino acids: CSVGGLANHEQFF. The CDR3 DNA is TGCAGCGTTGGAGGACTAGCGAACCATGAGCAGTTCTTC. V is TRBV29-1 and J is TRBJ2-1; 9 bases align to TRBD2. The CDR3 length is 13 residues. V dropped 4 bases and J dropped 8; count of bases not matched to a gene: 6. In germline, CDR1 is SQVTM, CDR2 ANQGSEA.

The chain has TRBV30 and TRBJ1-5; D call uncertain. The CDR3 is 14 amino acids. Germline V lookup: CDR1 GTSNPN, CDR2 SVGIG (reference sequence). V lost 5 bases, J lost 1 base, and 12 bases lay in between. In nucleotides, the CDR3 is TGTGCCTGGGCACAAGGGTGGAGCAATCAGCCCCAGCATTTT. Translation gives CAWAQGWSNQPQHF.

This clone has just a few counts. The V gene is TRBV6-5, the J gene TRBJ2-4; TRBD2 is a possible D gene (5 bases). Germline CDR1 is MNHEY and CDR2 is SVGAGI. CDR3 length: 14 amino acids. V lost 4 bases and J lost 7, with 14 bases in between. The CDR3 loop is CASSSLGRGNIQYF. Here the CDR3 DNA reads TGTGCCAGCAGTTCCCTGGGTAGAGGGAACATTCAGTACTTC.

The rearrangement joins TRBV30 to TRBJ1-6, with no clear D. V lost 7 bases, J lost 5 bases, and 12 bases lay in between. CDR1 GTSNPN and CDR2 SVGIG come from the germline V gene (reference sequence). CDR3 size: 13 residues. The CDR3 DNA is TGTGCCTTCTTGGACGGGAATAATTCACCCCTCCACTTT. It codes for CAFLDGNNSPLHF.

This chain uses TRBV30 with TRBJ1-2; D not certain. The CDR3 length is 13 residues. Trimming removed 3 bases at V and 5 bases at J, with 13 bases between. The germline V gene encodes CDR1 GTSNPN and CDR2 SVGIG (reference sequence). In DNA, the CDR3 is TGTGCCTGGAGCGAGTGGCGGTATTATGGCTACACCTTC. Translating gives CAWSEWRYYGYTF.

The sample holds a few counts of this clone. The V and J genes are TRBV29-1 and TRBJ2-5; the D gene is possibly TRBD2 (5 bases). Trimming left V 6 bases short and J 5 bases short, with 16 bases between. CDR1 is SQVTM and CDR2 is ANQGSEA in the germline V gene. This CDR3 region has 13 residues. The CDR3 DNA sequence: TGCAGCGTCCTCCCTCGGGATTTGGAGACCCAGTACTTC. It encodes CSVLPRDLETQYF.

CDR3 residues: CASTRTVSGGYTF. DNA for the CDR3: TGTGCCAGTACCCGGACAGTCTCAGGTGGCTACACCTTC. The rearrangement uses TRBV19 and TRBJ1-2; D is perhaps TRBD1 (6 bases). Looked up from germline, CDR1 is LNHDA and CDR2 is SQIVND (reference sequence). Trimming stripped 7 bases from V and 7 bases from J, with 16 bases between. CDR3 length: 13 residues.